This TCR beta chain was profiled in a study of beta chain features in type 1 diabetes. Points from the study as a whole: Within each of all four CD4+ subsets, Type 1 diabetes patients had TCRB CDR3s that were moderately but significantly shorter. VDJ junctions sequenced from type 1 diabetes patients showed fewer insertions and more deletions.

The sample holds a few counts of this clone. Its specificity is unknown. Sequenced material consisted of expressed TCRB transcripts (all of the isolated RNA was reverse transcribed). Clones were read by immunoSEQ multiplex PCR, and TCRdb kept only the in-frame ones, dropping some. The profile shows 900,000 or so clones, about 17% of them singletons. CDR1 is SEHNR, CDR2 FQNEAQ, per germline (reference sequence). The CDR3 is made up of 15 amino acids. Trimming took 5 bases from V and 7 from J, leaving 17 bases between them. The chain employs TRBV7-9 and TRBJ1-4; D unclear. Sequencing was carried out using naive CD4+ T cells from blood. The source of this sequence is a woman under 30 in good health. CDR3 nucleotide sequence: TGTGCCAGCAGCCCCCCGGGCAGCACCGGTGAAAAACTGTTTTTT. Protein product: CASSPPGSTGEKLFF.